The 28 T cell receptor beta chains below come from one sample, sequenced in a study of blood T cells in healthy people across ages (dated by TCRdb to the mid-2010s). To prepare the library, 5' RACE was applied. The instrument given in TCRdb is Illumina HiSeq 2500. The second PCR ran for about 6 to 12 cycles and used a J-beta primer mix along with a sample-barcoded 5' primer. The public sequencing data were trimmed at Q25 with fastp and processed into clonotypes with MiXCR by TCRdb, which kept only in-frame beta chains. CDR3 protein duplicates are merged, each entry listing the most common genes and DNA. This sample gives some 690,000 distinct CDR3 sequences in total; 22% of them show up just once. Jointly, the top ten make up 20% to 25% of the sample. The source material was blood. These TCRs come from a man between 70 and 80 years old in good health.

This clonotype occurred a few times. The chain employs TRBV5-1 and TRBJ1-2; no firm D call. The CDR3 extends over 16 amino acids. The V end lost 0 bases, the J end lost 0 bases, and 12 bases lay between the germline ends. Per germline, CDR1 SGHRS and CDR2 YFSETQ. The chain's CDR3 is CASSLAMEGTNYGYTF. Written as DNA, the CDR3 is TGCGCCAGCAGCTTGGCAATGGAAGGGACTAACTATGGCTACACCTTC.

The table lists this clonotype with a few counts. The chain couples TRBV20-1 to TRBJ2-3; D not certain. CDR3 length: 11 amino acids. V was trimmed by 6 bases and J by 6 bases, leaving 10 bases between them. Germline CDR1 reads DFQATT; CDR2 reads SNEGSKA (reference sequence). The DNA for the CDR3 is TGCAGTGCGGCCCCCAGGGATACGCAGTATTTT. Translation: CSAAPRDTQYF.

This chain links TRBV18 with TRBJ2-1, with D tentatively TRBD1 (5 bases). The germline V gene has CDR1 KGHSH and CDR2 LQKENI. The length of the CDR3 is 14 residues. V was pared by 5 bases and J by 4 bases, with 12 bases between. CDR3 in amino acids: CASSVQERYNEQFF. The CDR3 coding sequence is TGTGCCAGCTCAGTACAGGAACGTTACAATGAGCAGTTCTTC.

Only one count was recorded for this clonotype. DNA of the CDR3: TGTGCCAGCAGTGACAGGGGCAAGAACACTGAAGCTTTCTTT. This translates into CASSDRGKNTEAFF. The chain employs TRBV6-5 and TRBJ1-1; 8 nucleotides align to TRBD1. This CDR3 has 14 residues. Germline loops: CDR1 MNHEY, CDR2 SVGAGI. After removal of 5 bases from V and 1 base from J, the junction contained 3 bases not matched to a gene.

This clonotype was found a few times. The CDR3 is CSVGNGASEKLFF. The CDR3 bases are TGCAGCGTTGGTAATGGGGCGTCTGAAAAACTGTTTTTT. The genes are TRBV29-1 and TRBJ1-4; D perhaps matches TRBD1 (5 bases). CDR1 is SQVTM, CDR2 ANQGSEA, per germline. There are 13 residues in the CDR3. Trimming removed 4 bases from V and 7 bases from J, with 13 bases in between.

The genes are TRBV7-7 and TRBJ2-5; TRBD2 might be the D (6 bases). CDR1 is SSHAT and CDR2 is FNYEAQ in the germline V gene (reference sequence). Trimming pared 3 bases from V and 3 bases from J, leaving 14 bases between. The CDR3 covers 15 residues. The CDR3 region has the DNA TGTGCCAGCAGCTTCGGTGCGTTAGCGGAAGAGACCCAGTACTTC. It codes for CASSFGALAEETQYF.

The CDR3 is CASGAGVGELFF. CDR3 DNA: TGTGCCAGCGGAGCCGGGGTCGGGGAGCTGTTTTTT. V usage is TRBV6-2 or TRBV6-3 and J usage is TRBJ2-2; possible D gene TRBD2, 5 bases. The CDR3 extends over 12 amino acids. V gave up 8 bases and J gave up 7 bases, with 11 bases separating them. Germline V CDR1 and CDR2: MNHEY, SVGEGT.

This clonotype appeared a few times. The V gene is TRBV10-3, the J gene TRBJ2-5; 7 positions match TRBD1. The closer fit of TRBJ2-7 to the DNA end suggests the J call may be wrong. Germline V gene lookup returns CDR1 ENHRY and CDR2 SYGVKD. The CDR3 contains 12 residues. CDR3: CATQSQGDEQYV. CDR3 in DNA: TGTGCCACGCAATCTCAGGGGGACGAGCAGTACGTC.

This clonotype was found a few times. V usage is TRBV7-2 and J usage is TRBJ2-3, with 8 bases fitting TRBD1. Per the germline V gene, CDR1 is SGHTA and CDR2 is FQGNSA. The J segment lost 3 bases and the V segment lost 3 bases, leaving 11 bases of the junction unmatched. This CDR3 has 17 residues. CDR3 sequence (DNA): TGTGCCAGCAGCTTCGAGGTGAGGACAGGGAGGACAGATACGCAGTATTTT. It is translated as CASSFEVRTGRTDTQYF.

The V call is TRBV20-1, the J call TRBJ1-1; D is undetermined. Looked up from germline, CDR1 is DFQATT and CDR2 is SNEGSKA (reference sequence). There are 14 residues in the CDR3. V lost 0 bases to trimming and J lost 2 bases, with 10 bases between them. CDR3 protein: CSARDVEVNTEAFF. The CDR3 DNA sequence: TGCAGTGCTAGAGATGTGGAGGTCAACACTGAAGCTTTCTTT.

The V call is TRBV7-9, the J call TRBJ2-3, with 7 nucleotides matching TRBD1. Germline loops: CDR1 SEHNR, CDR2 FQNEAQ (reference sequence). With 4 bases clipped from V and 5 bases from J, the junction kept 15 bases outside the gene matches. The CDR3 length is 17 residues. CDR3 in DNA: TGTGCCAGCAGCTCGGATGCCGGGACAGAGTGGGGAGATACGCAGTATTTT. Translation gives CASSSDAGTEWGDTQYF.

This clonotype turned up a few times. The chain has TRBV20-1 and TRBJ2-2; D is undetermined. Trimming removed 5 bases at V and 8 bases at J, with 9 bases between. The V gene's germline CDR1 is DFQATT and CDR2 SNEGSKA (reference sequence). The CDR3 has 11 residues. CDR3 DNA sequence: TGCAGTGCTGATAAGTGGGGGGAGCTGTTTTTT. Residues: CSADKWGELFF.

On this clonotype: At one end the junction does not follow the germline gene, possibly because of a read error. J is TRBJ1-2 and V is TRBV28; 9 positions match TRBD1. Looked up from germline, CDR1 is MDHEN and CDR2 is SYDVKM. CDR3 length equals 13 residues. The CDR3 is CASSPGTGRGCTF. CDR3 DNA: TGTGCCAGCAGTCCCGGGACAGGGAGGGGCTGCACCTTC.

The chain has TRBV19 and TRBJ1-1; tentative D call: TRBD1 (6 bases). The V gene's germline CDR1 is LNHDA and CDR2 SQIVND (reference sequence). This CDR3 spans 16 amino acids. Trimming stripped 3 bases from V and 2 bases from J, with 16 bases between. The CDR3 DNA follows: TGTGCCAGTAGTATTTGGGACACAGGCTTTAACACTGAAGCTTTCTTT. It encodes CASSIWDTGFNTEAFF.

V is TRBV5-1 and J is TRBJ2-2; possible D gene TRBD1, 5 bases. Deletions cut 0 bases from V and 1 base from J, with 7 bases between. The CDR3 length is 15 residues. Germline V gene data show CDR1 as SGHRS and CDR2 as YFSETQ. The CDR3 region is CASSLAQVNTGELFF. DNA of the CDR3: TGCGCCAGCAGCTTGGCACAGGTGAACACCGGGGAGCTGTTTTTT.

This clonotype appeared a few times. The rearrangement joins TRBV29-1 to TRBJ2-5; TRBD2 agrees at 12 bases. CDR1 is SQVTM and CDR2 is ANQGSEA in the germline V gene. Trimming took 5 bases from V and 5 from J; bases not matched to a gene: 3. The CDR3 has 13 amino acids. CDR3 loop: CSVTSGGTETQYF. Here the CDR3 DNA reads TGCAGCGTTACTAGCGGGGGGACTGAGACCCAGTACTTC.

This clonotype was seen a handful of times. The V call is TRBV29-1, the J call TRBJ1-5; unclear D gene. The CDR3 totals 15 residues. In germline, CDR1 is SQVTM, CDR2 ANQGSEA. V was trimmed by 0 bases and J by 6 bases, leaving 15 bases between them. CDR3 sequence: CSVEDQSGKGQPQHF. CDR3 DNA: TGCAGCGTTGAAGATCAATCGGGAAAGGGTCAGCCCCAGCATTTT.

This chain uses TRBV7-2 with TRBJ2-3; the D is unclear. Germline V gene lookup returns CDR1 SGHTA and CDR2 FQGNSA. The ends were cut back, 5 bases at V and 3 bases at J, with 18 bases in the middle. This CDR3 has 16 amino acids. The CDR3: CASSPEPLLTTDTQYF. DNA of the CDR3: TGTGCCAGCAGCCCCGAGCCGCTCCTCACAACAGATACGCAGTATTTT.

This clonotype was observed many times. The chain uses TRBV7-2 and TRBJ1-4, with D unclear. Trimming took 6 bases from V and 5 from J, leaving 7 bases between them. CDR3 size: 12 residues. Germline V gene data show CDR1 as SGHTA and CDR2 as FQGNSA. CDR3 region: CASSRENEKLFF. The CDR3 nucleotides are TGTGCCAGCAGTCGCGAGAATGAAAAACTGTTTTTT.

The rearrangement uses TRBV2 and TRBJ1-6; a possible D gene is TRBD1 (6 bases). From germline, CDR1 is SNHLY and CDR2 FYNNEI. The length of the CDR3 is 16 residues. V dropped 6 bases and J dropped 6 bases, with 18 bases sitting between them. CDR3 amino acids: CASSADRPTGNSPLHF. In nucleotides, the CDR3 is TGTGCCAGCAGCGCGGACAGACCGACGGGTAATTCACCCCTCCACTTT.

The chain couples TRBV20-1 to TRBJ2-7; 11 bases align to TRBD2. Germline V gives CDR1 DFQATT, CDR2 SNEGSKA (reference sequence). V lost 6 bases and J lost 2; bases outside the gene matches: 9. There are 15 residues in the CDR3. DNA for the CDR3: TGCAGTGCGAGCAATCCTAGCGGGGGGACCTACGAGCAGTACTTC. Protein: CSASNPSGGTYEQYF.

The genes are TRBV7-2 and TRBJ1-2, with D uncertain. CDR1 is SGHTA and CDR2 is FQGNSA in the germline V gene. The V and J ends lost 4 bases and 3 bases respectively, with 9 bases between them. The CDR3 is 13 residues long. CDR3 nucleotides: TGTGCCAGCAGCTACAAATCCGACTATGGCTACACCTTC. Its translation: CASSYKSDYGYTF.

CDR3 region: CASSWDYEQYF. CDR3 bases: TGTGCCAGCAGTTGGGACTACGAGCAGTACTTC. This rearrangement joins TRBV28 to TRBJ2-7, with unresolved D. V was clipped by 4 bases and J by 3 bases, with 4 bases between them. The germline gives CDR1 MDHEN, CDR2 SYDVKM. The CDR3 totals 11 residues.

The V and J genes are TRBV2 and TRBJ2-4; no firm D call. Germline V gene lookup returns CDR1 SNHLY and CDR2 FYNNEI. V shed 5 bases and J shed 3 bases, with 17 bases lying between them. This CDR3 has 16 amino acids. The DNA of the CDR3 is TGTGCCAGCAGTTCCGACCCACAGAATTACAAAAACATTCAGTACTTC. This codes for CASSSDPQNYKNIQYF.

CDR3 sequence reads: CASSFQAGKETQYF. The CDR3 DNA is TGTGCCAGCAGCTTTCAGGCCGGGAAGGAGACACAGTATTTT. The chain combines TRBV7-2 with TRBJ2-3; a weak D match, TRBD2 (5 bases). The V end lost 3 bases, the J end lost 12 bases, and 19 bases lay between the germline ends. The CDR3 loop spans 14 amino acids. Germline CDR1 is SGHTA and CDR2 is FQGNSA.

In its sample, this clonotype was seen a few times. V is TRBV27 and J is TRBJ1-2; a weak D match, TRBD1 (5 bases). Germline loops: CDR1 MNHEY, CDR2 SMNVEV (reference sequence). The CDR3 sequence is 14 residues long. Trimming left V 6 bases short and J 3 bases short, with 14 bases between. The CDR3, as DNA: TGTGCCAGCAGCAAAGGGACGTTGGACTATGGCTACACCTTC. The encoded protein is CASSKGTLDYGYTF.

This clonotype was detected only a few times. V gene TRBV6-2 or TRBV6-3 combines with J gene TRBJ2-1, with 12 bases that match TRBD2. With V trimmed by 5 bases and J by 4 bases, 3 bases remained unmatched. Germline V gene lookup returns CDR1 MNHEY and CDR2 SVGEGT. This CDR3 has 15 residues. The CDR3 DNA reads TGTGCCAGCAGTCTAGCGGGAGGGATATACAATGAGCAGTTCTTC. Amino acid sequence: CASSLAGGIYNEQFF.

This clonotype was seen a few times. The rearrangement links TRBV12-3 or TRBV12-4 to TRBJ2-1, with unresolved D. V gave up 8 bases and J gave up 6 bases, with 11 bases separating them. This CDR3 contains 12 residues. Here the CDR3 reads CASGGEGNEQFF. The CDR3 nucleotides read TGTGCCAGCGGTGGGGAAGGCAATGAGCAGTTCTTC.